Listed below are T cell receptor beta chains from one sample, sequenced in a study of early stage breast cancer tumors. Using immunoSEQ multiplex PCR, the repertoire was profiled, and TCRdb retains in-frame clones only, with some absent. The table includes just over 50,000 clones, around four fifths detected once. The sequenced material came from blood. These receptors were taken from a person aged 40-50 years with breast cancer. Each CDR3 is given with its conserved first and last residue. The order of the fields is clone size, D gene, V gene, CDR3 length, J gene, CDR3 DNA, CDR3 protein. D genes are given only for firm matches. The size of a clone is reported for some rows only, either as once, few or many, or as a class for expanded clones.

abundance: few; d_gene: -; v_gene: TRBV19; len: 13; j_gene: TRBJ1-1; CDR3nt: TGTGCCAGTAAGTGGGGCATGAACACTGAAGCTTTCTTT; CDR3aa: CASKWGMNTEAFF
abundance: -; d_gene: -; v_gene: TRBV21-1; len: 12; j_gene: TRBJ1-1; CDR3nt: TGTGCCAGCAGTGGGGGCGACACTGAAGCTTTCTTT; CDR3aa: CASSGGDTEAFF
abundance: -; d_gene: TRBD2; v_gene: TRBV7-6; len: 16; j_gene: TRBJ2-1; CDR3nt: TGTGCCAGCAGCTTAGCGAGCGCGGGAGTACTCGATGAGCAGTTCTTC; CDR3aa: CASSLASAGVLDEQFF
abundance: -; d_gene: -; v_gene: TRBV5-1; len: 11; j_gene: TRBJ1-1; CDR3nt: TGCGCCAGCAGCATAGACACTGAAGCTTTCTTT; CDR3aa: CASSIDTEAFF
abundance: -; d_gene: TRBD2; v_gene: TRBV4-1; len: 17; j_gene: TRBJ2-1; CDR3nt: TGCGCCAGCAGCCAAGAGAGGGCTAGCGGGAGGATGGGTGAGCAGTTCTTC; CDR3aa: CASSQERASGRMGEQFF
abundance: -; d_gene: -; v_gene: TRBV7-2; len: 15; j_gene: TRBJ2-1; CDR3nt: TGTGCCAGCAGCCACGACTTAAGCTCCTACAATGAGCAGTTCTTC; CDR3aa: CASSHDLSSYNEQFF
abundance: -; d_gene: -; v_gene: TRBV19; len: 12; j_gene: TRBJ1-1; CDR3nt: TGTGCCAGTAGTACCCCCCACACTGAAGCTTTCTTT; CDR3aa: CASSTPHTEAFF
abundance: -; d_gene: -; v_gene: TRBV11-3; len: 11; j_gene: TRBJ1-5; CDR3nt: TGTGCCAAGCAGGGGAATCAGCCCCAGCATTTT; CDR3aa: CAKQGNQPQHF
abundance: -; d_gene: -; v_gene: TRBV2; len: 13; j_gene: TRBJ1-1; CDR3nt: TGTGCCAGCAGCCTAAAACCCAACACTGAAGCTTTCTTT; CDR3aa: CASSLKPNTEAFF
abundance: few; d_gene: -; v_gene: TRBV7-9; len: 16; j_gene: TRBJ2-1; CDR3nt: TGTGCCAGCAGCCCCGGGACAAGAAGCTCCTACAATGAGCAGTTCTTC; CDR3aa: CASSPGTRSSYNEQFF
abundance: few; d_gene: TRBD1; v_gene: TRBV7-3; len: 14; j_gene: TRBJ1-1; CDR3nt: TGTGCCAGCAGCATGGGGGACAGCATCACTGAAGCTTTCTTT; CDR3aa: CASSMGDSITEAFF
abundance: -; d_gene: -; v_gene: TRBV6-1; len: 15; j_gene: TRBJ2-7; CDR3nt: TGTGCCAGCGGCGCAACATTCCATAACTCCTACGAGCAGTACTTC; CDR3aa: CASGATFHNSYEQYF
abundance: -; d_gene: -; v_gene: TRBV15; len: 12; j_gene: TRBJ2-7; CDR3nt: TGTGCCACCAGCAGAGATCGGGACGAGCAGTACTTC; CDR3aa: CATSRDRDEQYF
abundance: -; d_gene: -; v_gene: TRBV11-3; len: 14; j_gene: TRBJ2-2; CDR3nt: TGTGCCAGCAGCTACGGACTGATGACCGGGGAGCTGTTTTTT; CDR3aa: CASSYGLMTGELFF
abundance: -; d_gene: -; v_gene: TRBV7-2; len: 16; j_gene: TRBJ2-5; CDR3nt: TGTGCCAGCAGCTTAGGGTGGCTAAAGTCCCAAGAGACCCAGTACTTC; CDR3aa: CASSLGWLKSQETQYF
abundance: -; d_gene: -; v_gene: TRBV19; len: 14; j_gene: TRBJ1-3; CDR3nt: TGTGCCAGTATTGAACAGAGGCTTGGAAACACCATATATTTT; CDR3aa: CASIEQRLGNTIYF
abundance: few; d_gene: -; v_gene: TRBV20-1; len: 10; j_gene: TRBJ2-1; CDR3nt: TGCAGTGCTCGGTGGACTGAGCAGTTCTTC; CDR3aa: CSARWTEQFF
abundance: -; d_gene: -; v_gene: TRBV5-1; len: 15; j_gene: TRBJ2-7; CDR3nt: TGCGCCAGCAGCTTTTCAGGACAGTACTCCTACGAGCAGTACTTC; CDR3aa: CASSFSGQYSYEQYF
abundance: -; d_gene: TRBD2; v_gene: TRBV19; len: 15; j_gene: TRBJ2-7; CDR3nt: TGTGCCAGTAGTACCAGCGGGACGTCACTTTACGAGCAGTACTTC; CDR3aa: CASSTSGTSLYEQYF
abundance: -; d_gene: -; v_gene: TRBV19; len: 15; j_gene: TRBJ1-4; CDR3nt: TGTGCCAGTAGTATGTCGCGGGGGCAGGCCGAAAAACTGTTTTTT; CDR3aa: CASSMSRGQAEKLFF
abundance: -; d_gene: -; v_gene: TRBV5-8; len: 16; j_gene: TRBJ1-5; CDR3nt: TGTGCCAGCAGCTTTACCGTCGGGTGGAGCAATCAGCCCCAGCATTTT; CDR3aa: CASSFTVGWSNQPQHF
abundance: once; d_gene: TRBD1; v_gene: TRBV6-5; len: 14; j_gene: TRBJ1-1; CDR3nt: TGTGCCAGCAGAAATGACAGGGTGAACACTGAAGCTTTCTTT; CDR3aa: CASRNDRVNTEAFF
abundance: -; d_gene: -; v_gene: TRBV4-1; len: 20; j_gene: TRBJ2-7; CDR3nt: TGCGCCAGCAGCCAAGGACCAGCCGGGGGACACTTCGCGCCCACCTACGAGCAGTACTTC; CDR3aa: CASSQGPAGGHFAPTYEQYF
abundance: -; d_gene: TRBD2; v_gene: TRBV6-6; len: 15; j_gene: TRBJ2-7; CDR3nt: TGTGCCAGCAGTTCCAGTGCGGGAGCCTCGGACGAGCAGTACTTC; CDR3aa: CASSSSAGASDEQYF
abundance: -; d_gene: TRBD2; v_gene: TRBV2; len: 18; j_gene: TRBJ2-1; CDR3nt: TGTGCCAGCAGGGGGGGCTGGGGACTAGCGGGAGGTGATGATGAGCAGTTCTTC; CDR3aa: CASRGGWGLAGGDDEQFF
abundance: -; d_gene: -; v_gene: TRBV30; len: 14; j_gene: TRBJ1-6; CDR3nt: TGTGCCTGGAGTCGGGGGTCCTATAATTCACCCCTCCACTTT; CDR3aa: CAWSRGSYNSPLHF
abundance: -; d_gene: -; v_gene: TRBV9; len: 18; j_gene: TRBJ1-3; CDR3nt: TGTGCCAGCAGCGTAGTATCCAGGGCTTCAAGGCGGGGAAACACCATATATTTT; CDR3aa: CASSVVSRASRRGNTIYF
abundance: -; d_gene: TRBD2; v_gene: TRBV12-5; len: 14; j_gene: TRBJ2-1; CDR3nt: TGTGCTAGTGGGCTTCTAGCGGGAGGGGCTGAGCAGTTCTTC; CDR3aa: CASGLLAGGAEQFF
abundance: -; d_gene: TRBD1; v_gene: TRBV5-1; len: 15; j_gene: TRBJ2-3; CDR3nt: TGCGCCAGCAGCCCTACAGGGGCTAGCACAGATACGCAGTATTTT; CDR3aa: CASSPTGASTDTQYF
abundance: -; d_gene: TRBD1; v_gene: TRBV11-3; len: 14; j_gene: TRBJ2-2; CDR3nt: TGTGCCAGCAGGTGGACAGGGAGGCCCGGGGAGCTGTTTTTT; CDR3aa: CASRWTGRPGELFF
abundance: -; d_gene: -; v_gene: TRBV18; len: 14; j_gene: TRBJ2-5; CDR3nt: TGTGCCAGCTCAGCCACGGTGGGTCAAGAGACCCAGTACTTC; CDR3aa: CASSATVGQETQYF
abundance: few; d_gene: -; v_gene: TRBV30; len: 14; j_gene: TRBJ1-5; CDR3nt: TGTGCCTGGAGTGCGCCACGGGGCAATCAGCCCCAGCATTTT; CDR3aa: CAWSAPRGNQPQHF
abundance: -; d_gene: TRBD2; v_gene: TRBV30; len: 15; j_gene: TRBJ2-7; CDR3nt: TGTGCCTGGAGTGTACTAGCGGGAGGTCCCTACGAGCAGTACTTC; CDR3aa: CAWSVLAGGPYEQYF
abundance: -; d_gene: -; v_gene: TRBV27; len: 14; j_gene: TRBJ2-5; CDR3nt: TGTGCCAGCAAAAGTTTGGGAACTCAAGAGACCCAGTACTTC; CDR3aa: CASKSLGTQETQYF
abundance: -; d_gene: TRBD2; v_gene: TRBV6-5; len: 14; j_gene: TRBJ2-7; CDR3nt: TGTGCCAGCAGTTTACTAGCGGGAGGGAATGAGCAGTACTTC; CDR3aa: CASSLLAGGNEQYF
abundance: -; d_gene: -; v_gene: TRBV7-2; len: 14; j_gene: TRBJ2-7; CDR3nt: TGTGCCAGCAGCTTAGTAGCTAGCTCCTACGAGCAGTACTTC; CDR3aa: CASSLVASSYEQYF
abundance: -; d_gene: TRBD2; v_gene: TRBV2; len: 17; j_gene: TRBJ2-6; CDR3nt: TGTGCCAGCAGTGATCAGCTAGCGGCCTCTGGGGCCAACGTCCTGACTTTC; CDR3aa: CASSDQLAASGANVLTF
abundance: -; d_gene: TRBD1; v_gene: TRBV6-6; len: 13; j_gene: TRBJ2-7; CDR3nt: TGTGCCAGCAGTCCGGGACAGGGCCGGGAGCAGTACTTC; CDR3aa: CASSPGQGREQYF
abundance: -; d_gene: TRBD2; v_gene: TRBV5-4; len: 16; j_gene: TRBJ2-3; CDR3nt: TGTGCCACCACCGGGACTAGCGGGAGGGCCACAGATACGCAGTATTTT; CDR3aa: CATTGTSGRATDTQYF
abundance: -; d_gene: -; v_gene: TRBV19; len: 15; j_gene: TRBJ1-5; CDR3nt: TGTGCCAGTAGTATTTCCAGGAACGTCAATCAGCCCCAGCATTTT; CDR3aa: CASSISRNVNQPQHF
abundance: few; d_gene: -; v_gene: TRBV5-1; len: 15; j_gene: TRBJ2-7; CDR3nt: TGCGCCAGCAGCCCCGGGGCCGGGGGTACCTACGAGCAGTACTTC; CDR3aa: CASSPGAGGTYEQYF
abundance: -; d_gene: TRBD2; v_gene: TRBV4-1; len: 20; j_gene: TRBJ2-7; CDR3nt: TGCGCCAGCAGCTACCGGACTAGCGGTAACAACCTCTTGGGACTATACGAGCAGTACTTC; CDR3aa: CASSYRTSGNNLLGLYEQYF
abundance: -; d_gene: -; v_gene: TRBV27; len: 14; j_gene: TRBJ2-7; CDR3nt: TGTGCCAGCAGTTCGAACAGGGTGACGGGGGAGCAGTACTTC; CDR3aa: CASSSNRVTGEQYF
abundance: -; d_gene: TRBD1; v_gene: TRBV7-8; len: 15; j_gene: TRBJ2-7; CDR3nt: TGTGCCAGCAGCCGAGCGGACAGGGCATCCTACGAGCAGTACTTC; CDR3aa: CASSRADRASYEQYF
abundance: few; d_gene: -; v_gene: TRBV7-9; len: 11; j_gene: TRBJ1-1; CDR3nt: TGTGCCAGCAGCATAGAAACTGAAGCTTTCTTT; CDR3aa: CASSIETEAFF
abundance: -; d_gene: -; v_gene: TRBV30; len: 16; j_gene: TRBJ2-5; CDR3nt: TGTGCCTGGAGTGTAGGCTTTCTAGGAGTTTCTGAGGCCCAGTACTTC; CDR3aa: CAWSVGFLGVSEAQYF
abundance: -; d_gene: TRBD1; v_gene: TRBV6-6; len: 14; j_gene: TRBJ1-1; CDR3nt: TGTGCCAGCAGCAAAATCGGGACAGGGGAAGGAGCTTTCTTT; CDR3aa: CASSKIGTGEGAFF
abundance: -; d_gene: -; v_gene: TRBV5-1; len: 17; j_gene: TRBJ2-7; CDR3nt: TGCGCCAGCAGTGTGCCCCCCGTGCAGGGAAATTCCTACGAGCAGTACTTC; CDR3aa: CASSVPPVQGNSYEQYF
abundance: -; d_gene: -; v_gene: TRBV18; len: 15; j_gene: TRBJ1-4; CDR3nt: TGTGCCAGCTCACCACGCCTATCGGACGAACAGGCCCTGTTTTTT; CDR3aa: CASSPRLSDEQALFF
abundance: once; d_gene: -; v_gene: TRBV7-9; len: 14; j_gene: TRBJ2-1; CDR3nt: TGTGCCAGCAGGACAGATAGGGGTGGGTATGAGCAGTTCTTC; CDR3aa: CASRTDRGGYEQFF
abundance: -; d_gene: -; v_gene: TRBV30; len: 15; j_gene: TRBJ2-3; CDR3nt: TGTGCCTGGAGTGTAGGCGGGGTCCGGGCAGATACGCAGTATTTT; CDR3aa: CAWSVGGVRADTQYF
abundance: -; d_gene: -; v_gene: TRBV5-5; len: 15; j_gene: TRBJ1-2; CDR3nt: TGTGCCAGCAGCTTCATCTATCCCGGGACCTATGGCTACACCTTC; CDR3aa: CASSFIYPGTYGYTF
abundance: once; d_gene: -; v_gene: TRBV4-1; len: 16; j_gene: TRBJ1-4; CDR3nt: TGCGCCAGCAGCCAAGAGACGACAGGTTTACGGGAAAAACTGTTTTTT; CDR3aa: CASSQETTGLREKLFF
abundance: -; d_gene: -; v_gene: TRBV7-8; len: 15; j_gene: TRBJ1-1; CDR3nt: TGTGCCAGCAGCTCAGGGCGGATGATGAACACTGAAGCTTTCTTT; CDR3aa: CASSSGRMMNTEAFF
abundance: -; d_gene: -; v_gene: TRBV28; len: 11; j_gene: TRBJ2-7; CDR3nt: TGTGCCAGCAAGGCATCGAGAGAGCAGTACTTC; CDR3aa: CASKASREQYF
abundance: -; d_gene: -; v_gene: TRBV18; len: 14; j_gene: TRBJ1-1; CDR3nt: TGTGCCAGCTCACCATCTGGCAGGGCGCTGGGTGCTTTCTTT; CDR3aa: CASSPSGRALGAFF
abundance: -; d_gene: TRBD1; v_gene: TRBV4-1; len: 15; j_gene: TRBJ1-4; CDR3nt: TGCGCCATCTCGGACAGGTTTGCAACTAATGAAAAACTGTTTTTT; CDR3aa: CAISDRFATNEKLFF
abundance: few; d_gene: TRBD1; v_gene: TRBV30; len: 13; j_gene: TRBJ1-2; CDR3nt: TGTGCCTGGAGTGAGACAGGGGACTATGGCTACACCTTC; CDR3aa: CAWSETGDYGYTF